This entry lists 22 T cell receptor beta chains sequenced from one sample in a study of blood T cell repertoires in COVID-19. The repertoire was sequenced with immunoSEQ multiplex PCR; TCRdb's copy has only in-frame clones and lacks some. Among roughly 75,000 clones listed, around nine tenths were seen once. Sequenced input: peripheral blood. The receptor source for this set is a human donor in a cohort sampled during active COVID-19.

The CDR3 bases are TGTGCCAGTAGTATATTTGAGGCAACTTACGAGCAGTACTTC. Its protein product is CASSIFEATYEQYF. The rearrangement uses TRBV19 and TRBJ2-7; D is unresolved. CDR3 size: 14 residues. Trimming shortened V by 2 bases and J by 4 bases, and 12 bases separated the two germline ends. Looked up from germline, CDR1 is LNHDA and CDR2 is SQIVND (reference sequence).

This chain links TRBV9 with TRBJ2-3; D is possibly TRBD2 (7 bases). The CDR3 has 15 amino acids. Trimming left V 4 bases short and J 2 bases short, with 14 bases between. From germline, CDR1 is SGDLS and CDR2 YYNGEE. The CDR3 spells CASSLVGGPTDTQYF. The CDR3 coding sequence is TGTGCCAGCAGCCTTGTCGGGGGGCCCACAGATACGCAGTATTTT. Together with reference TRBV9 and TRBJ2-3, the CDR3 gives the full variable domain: DSGVTQTPKHLITATGQRVTLRCSPRSGDLSVYWYQQSLDQGLQFLIQYYNGEERAKGNILERFSAQQFPDLHSELNLSSLELGDSALYFCASSLVGGPTDTQYFGPGTRLTVL.

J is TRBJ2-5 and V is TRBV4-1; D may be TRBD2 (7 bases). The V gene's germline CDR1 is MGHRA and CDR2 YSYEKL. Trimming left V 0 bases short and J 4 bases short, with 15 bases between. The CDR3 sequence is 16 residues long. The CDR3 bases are TGCGCCAGCAGCCAAGAGGGGGGGGCGTGGGGAGAGACCCAGTACTTC. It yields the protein CASSQEGGAWGETQYF.

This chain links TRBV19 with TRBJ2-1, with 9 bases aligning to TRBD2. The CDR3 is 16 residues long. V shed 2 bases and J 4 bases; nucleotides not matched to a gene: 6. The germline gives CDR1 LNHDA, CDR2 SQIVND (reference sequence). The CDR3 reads CASSILAGAKYNEQFF. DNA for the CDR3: TGTGCCAGTAGTATATTAGCGGGGGCTAAATACAATGAGCAGTTCTTC.

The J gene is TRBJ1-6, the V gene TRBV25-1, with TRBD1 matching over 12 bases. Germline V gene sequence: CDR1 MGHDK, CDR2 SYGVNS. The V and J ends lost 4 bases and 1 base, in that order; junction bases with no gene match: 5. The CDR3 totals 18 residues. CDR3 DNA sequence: TGTGCCAGCAGTGGGCCGGGACAGGGGGCATCCTATAATTCACCCCTCCACTTT. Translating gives CASSGPGQGASYNSPLHF.

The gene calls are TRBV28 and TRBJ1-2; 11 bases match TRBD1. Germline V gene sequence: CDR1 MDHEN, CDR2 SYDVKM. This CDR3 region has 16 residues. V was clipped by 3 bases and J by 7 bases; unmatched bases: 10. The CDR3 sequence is CASSFFEPGQGGGYTF. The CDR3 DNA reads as TGTGCCAGCAGTTTTTTCGAACCGGGACAGGGGGGTGGCTACACCTTC.

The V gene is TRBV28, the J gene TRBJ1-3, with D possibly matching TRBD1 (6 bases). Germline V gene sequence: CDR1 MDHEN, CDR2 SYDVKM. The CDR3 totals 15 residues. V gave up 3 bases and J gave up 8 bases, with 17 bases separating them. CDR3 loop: CASSLAGSGGYTIYF. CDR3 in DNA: TGTGCCAGCAGTTTGGCAGGTTCGGGGGGCTACACCATATATTTT.

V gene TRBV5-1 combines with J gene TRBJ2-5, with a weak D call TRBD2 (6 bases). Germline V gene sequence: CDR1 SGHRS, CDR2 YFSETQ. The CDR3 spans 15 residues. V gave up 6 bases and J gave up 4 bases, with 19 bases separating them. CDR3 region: CASTSEPGGIETQYF. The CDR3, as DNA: TGCGCCAGCACCTCTGAACCCGGGGGAATAGAGACCCAGTACTTC.

The CDR3 loop is CASRTTTQREKLFF. CDR3 nucleotides: TGTGCCAGCAGGACGACTACACAACGGGAAAAACTGTTTTTT. The V call is TRBV2, the J call TRBJ1-4; D not resolved. The CDR3 consists of 14 residues. Trimming took off 6 bases at V and 8 bases at J, with 16 bases between the two ends. Germline loops: CDR1 SNHLY, CDR2 FYNNEI. Variable domain in full (rest from reference TRBV2 and TRBJ1-4): EPEVTQTPSHQVTQMGQEVILRCVPISNHLYFYWYRQILGQKVEFLVSFYNNEISEKSEIFDDQFSVERPDGSNFTLKIRSTKLEDSAMYFCASRTTTQREKLFFGSGTQLSVL.

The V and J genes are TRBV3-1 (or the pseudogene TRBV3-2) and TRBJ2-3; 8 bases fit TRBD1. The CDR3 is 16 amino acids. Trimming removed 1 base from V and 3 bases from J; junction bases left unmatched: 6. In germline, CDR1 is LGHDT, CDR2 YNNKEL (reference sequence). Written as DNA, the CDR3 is TGTGCCAGCAGCCAAGGGACAGGGAAAAAGACAGATACGCAGTATTTT. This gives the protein CASSQGTGKKTDTQYF.

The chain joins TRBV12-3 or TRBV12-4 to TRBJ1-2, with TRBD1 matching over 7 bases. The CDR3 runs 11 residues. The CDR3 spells CASDRVDGYTF. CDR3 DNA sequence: TGTGCAAGCGACAGGGTTGATGGCTACACCTTC.

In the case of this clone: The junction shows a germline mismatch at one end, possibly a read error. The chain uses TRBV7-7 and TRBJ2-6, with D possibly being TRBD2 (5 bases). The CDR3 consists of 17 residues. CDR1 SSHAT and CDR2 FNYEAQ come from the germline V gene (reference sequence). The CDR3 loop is CASTLTGRTSGANVLTF. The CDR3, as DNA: TGTGCTAGCACCCTCACCGGACGGACTTCTGGGGCCAACGTCCTGACTTTC.

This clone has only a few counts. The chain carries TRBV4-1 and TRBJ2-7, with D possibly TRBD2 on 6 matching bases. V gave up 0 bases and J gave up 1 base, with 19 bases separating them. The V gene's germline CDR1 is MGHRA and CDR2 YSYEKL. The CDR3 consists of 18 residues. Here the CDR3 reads CASSQDRYNAGGSYEQYF. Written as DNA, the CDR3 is TGCGCCAGCAGCCAAGATCGATATAACGCCGGGGGATCCTACGAGCAGTACTTC.

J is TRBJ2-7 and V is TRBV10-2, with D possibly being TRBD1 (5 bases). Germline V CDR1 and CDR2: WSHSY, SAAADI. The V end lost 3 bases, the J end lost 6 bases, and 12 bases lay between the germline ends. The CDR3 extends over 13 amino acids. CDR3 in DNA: TGCGCCAGCAGTGAAAGGGGTTTGGGCGAGCAGTACTTC. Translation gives CASSERGLGEQYF.

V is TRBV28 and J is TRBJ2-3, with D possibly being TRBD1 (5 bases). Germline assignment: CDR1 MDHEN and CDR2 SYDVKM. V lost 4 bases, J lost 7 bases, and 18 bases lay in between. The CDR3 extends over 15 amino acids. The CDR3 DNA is TGTGCCAGCAGTTCCCGACAGAATCCTGACTATACGCAGTATTTT. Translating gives CASSSRQNPDYTQYF. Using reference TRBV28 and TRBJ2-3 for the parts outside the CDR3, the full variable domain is DVKVTQSSRYLVKRTGEKVFLECVQDMDHENMFWYRQDPGLGLRLIYFSYDVKMKEKGDIPEGYSVSREKKERFSLILESASTNQTSMYLCASSSRQNPDYTQYFGPGTRLTVL.

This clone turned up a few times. In nucleotides, the CDR3 is TGTGCCAGCAGCCTCCGAGCTGGAAACACCATATATTTT. Its translation is CASSLRAGNTIYF. V is TRBV7-9 and J is TRBJ1-3, with no clear D. The CDR3 extends over 13 amino acids. Trimming removed 5 bases at V and 2 bases at J, with 7 bases between. Germline-derived CDR1 and CDR2 are SEHNR and FQNEAQ (reference sequence).

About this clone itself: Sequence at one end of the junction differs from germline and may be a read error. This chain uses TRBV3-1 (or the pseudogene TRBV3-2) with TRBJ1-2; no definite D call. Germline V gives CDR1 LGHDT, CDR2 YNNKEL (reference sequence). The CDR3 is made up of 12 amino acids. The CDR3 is CASSQDGPAPAF. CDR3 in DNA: TGTGCCAGCAGCCAAGATGGGCCAGCCCCTGCCTTC.

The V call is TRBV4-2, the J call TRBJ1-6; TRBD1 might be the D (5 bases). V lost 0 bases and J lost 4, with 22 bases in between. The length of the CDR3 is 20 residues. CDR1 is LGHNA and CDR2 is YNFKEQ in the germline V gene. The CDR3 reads CASSQDPGGGRIKYNSPLHF. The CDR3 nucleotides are TGTGCCAGCAGCCAAGATCCCGGCGGGGGTAGGATAAAATATAATTCACCCCTCCACTTT.

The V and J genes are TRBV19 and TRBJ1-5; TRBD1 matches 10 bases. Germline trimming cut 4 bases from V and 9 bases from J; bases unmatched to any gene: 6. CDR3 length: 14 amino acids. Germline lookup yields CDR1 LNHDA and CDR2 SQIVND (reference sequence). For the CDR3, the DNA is TGTGCCAGTAGTACCGGACAGGGGGTAGGGCCCCAGCATTTT. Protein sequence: CASSTGQGVGPQHF.

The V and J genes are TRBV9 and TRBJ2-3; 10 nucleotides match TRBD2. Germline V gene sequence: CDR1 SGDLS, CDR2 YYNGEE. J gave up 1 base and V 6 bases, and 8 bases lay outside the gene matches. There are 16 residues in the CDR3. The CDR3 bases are TGTGCCAGCAACAAAGCGGGGGGGCTAGGCACAGATACGCAGTATTTT. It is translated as CASNKAGGLGTDTQYF.

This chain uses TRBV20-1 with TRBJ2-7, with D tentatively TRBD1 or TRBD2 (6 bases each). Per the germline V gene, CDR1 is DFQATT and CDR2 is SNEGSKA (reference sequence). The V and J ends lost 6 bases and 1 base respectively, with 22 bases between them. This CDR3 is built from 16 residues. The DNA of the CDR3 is TGCAGTGCCAGTGGACAGTGGAGGGAAAGATCCTACGAGCAGTACTTC. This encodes CSASGQWRERSYEQYF.

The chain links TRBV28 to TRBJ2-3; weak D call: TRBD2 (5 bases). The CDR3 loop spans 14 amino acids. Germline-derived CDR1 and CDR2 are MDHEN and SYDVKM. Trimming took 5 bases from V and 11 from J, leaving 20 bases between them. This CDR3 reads CASSPPQGRPGQYF. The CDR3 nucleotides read TGTGCCAGCAGTCCGCCCCAAGGGAGACCGGGGCAGTATTTT.